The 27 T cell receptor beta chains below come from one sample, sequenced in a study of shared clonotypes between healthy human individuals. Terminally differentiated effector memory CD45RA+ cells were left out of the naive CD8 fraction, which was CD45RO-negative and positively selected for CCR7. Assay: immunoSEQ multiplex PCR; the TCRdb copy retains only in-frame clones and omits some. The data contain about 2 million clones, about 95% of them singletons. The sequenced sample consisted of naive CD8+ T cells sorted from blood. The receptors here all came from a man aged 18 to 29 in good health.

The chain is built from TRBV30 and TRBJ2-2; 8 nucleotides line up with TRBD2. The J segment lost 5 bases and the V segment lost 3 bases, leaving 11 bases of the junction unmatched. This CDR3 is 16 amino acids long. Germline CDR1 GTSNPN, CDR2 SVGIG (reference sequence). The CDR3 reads CAWRYGREANTGELFF. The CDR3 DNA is TGTGCCTGGAGATACGGGAGGGAGGCCAATACCGGGGAGCTGTTTTTT.

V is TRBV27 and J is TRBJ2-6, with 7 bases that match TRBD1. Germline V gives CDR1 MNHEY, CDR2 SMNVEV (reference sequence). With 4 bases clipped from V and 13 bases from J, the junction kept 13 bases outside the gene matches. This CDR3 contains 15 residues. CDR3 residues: CASSSTGQRAHVLTF. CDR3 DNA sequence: TGTGCCAGCAGTTCCACGGGACAGAGGGCCCATGTCCTGACTTTC.

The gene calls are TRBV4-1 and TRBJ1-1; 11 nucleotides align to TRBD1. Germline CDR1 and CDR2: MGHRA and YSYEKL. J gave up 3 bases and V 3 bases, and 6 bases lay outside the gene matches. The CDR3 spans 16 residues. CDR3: CASSQRTGGKDTEAFF. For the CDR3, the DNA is TGCGCCAGCAGCCAGAGGACAGGGGGCAAAGACACTGAAGCTTTCTTT.

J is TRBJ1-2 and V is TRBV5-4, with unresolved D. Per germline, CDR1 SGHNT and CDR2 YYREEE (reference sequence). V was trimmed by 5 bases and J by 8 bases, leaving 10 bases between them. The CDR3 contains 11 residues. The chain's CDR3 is CASSSESGYTF. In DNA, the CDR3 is TGTGCCAGCAGTTCCGAGTCGGGCTACACCTTC.

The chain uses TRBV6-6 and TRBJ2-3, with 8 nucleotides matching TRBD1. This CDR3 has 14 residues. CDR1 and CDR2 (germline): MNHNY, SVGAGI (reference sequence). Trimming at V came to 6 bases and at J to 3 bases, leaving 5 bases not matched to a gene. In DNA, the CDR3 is TGTGCCAGCAGGACAGGGGACCTTACAGATACGCAGTATTTT. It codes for CASRTGDLTDTQYF.

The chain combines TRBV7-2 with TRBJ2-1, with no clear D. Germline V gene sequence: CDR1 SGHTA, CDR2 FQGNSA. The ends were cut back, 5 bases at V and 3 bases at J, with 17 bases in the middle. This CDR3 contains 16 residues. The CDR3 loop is CASSPRRLGIYNEQFF. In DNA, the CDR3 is TGTGCCAGCAGCCCACGGCGTCTCGGTATCTACAATGAGCAGTTCTTC.

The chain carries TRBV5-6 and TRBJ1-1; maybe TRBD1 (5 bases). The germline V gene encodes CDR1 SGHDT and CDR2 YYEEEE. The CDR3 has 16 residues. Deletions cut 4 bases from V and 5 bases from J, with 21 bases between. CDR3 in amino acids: CASSQPPDSLSTEAFF. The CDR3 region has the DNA TGTGCCAGCAGCCAGCCACCCGACAGTCTCTCTACTGAAGCTTTCTTT.

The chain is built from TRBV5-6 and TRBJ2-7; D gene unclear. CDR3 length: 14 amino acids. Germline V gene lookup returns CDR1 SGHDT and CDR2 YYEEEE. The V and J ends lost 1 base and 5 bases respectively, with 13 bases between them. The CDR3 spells CASSLTHWPNEQYF. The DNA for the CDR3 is TGTGCCAGCAGCTTGACCCACTGGCCCAACGAGCAGTACTTC.

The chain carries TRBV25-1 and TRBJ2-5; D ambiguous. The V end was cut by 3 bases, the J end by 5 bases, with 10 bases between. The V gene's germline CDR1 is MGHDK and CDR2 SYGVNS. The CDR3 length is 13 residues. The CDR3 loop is CASSEPPRETQYF. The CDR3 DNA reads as TGTGCCAGCAGTGAGCCCCCAAGGGAGACCCAGTACTTC.

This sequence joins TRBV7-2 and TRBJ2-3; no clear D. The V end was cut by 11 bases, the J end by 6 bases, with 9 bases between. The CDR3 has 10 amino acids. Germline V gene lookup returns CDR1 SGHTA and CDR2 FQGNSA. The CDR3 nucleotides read TGTGCCCTGCTTGCGGATACGCAGTATTTT. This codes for CALLADTQYF.

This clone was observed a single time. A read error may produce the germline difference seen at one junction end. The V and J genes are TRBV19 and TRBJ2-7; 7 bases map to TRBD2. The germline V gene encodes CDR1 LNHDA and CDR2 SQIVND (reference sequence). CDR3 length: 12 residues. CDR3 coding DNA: TGTGCCAGTAATCATGGCGGGGGTGAATCCTCTTTC. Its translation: CASNHGGGESSF.

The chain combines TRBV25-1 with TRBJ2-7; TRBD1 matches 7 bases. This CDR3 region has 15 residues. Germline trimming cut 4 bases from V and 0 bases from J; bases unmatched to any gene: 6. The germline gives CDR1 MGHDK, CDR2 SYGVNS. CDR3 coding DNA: TGTGCCAGCAGTGCGCTTCGACAGGGCTCCTACGAGCAGTACTTC. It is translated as CASSALRQGSYEQYF.

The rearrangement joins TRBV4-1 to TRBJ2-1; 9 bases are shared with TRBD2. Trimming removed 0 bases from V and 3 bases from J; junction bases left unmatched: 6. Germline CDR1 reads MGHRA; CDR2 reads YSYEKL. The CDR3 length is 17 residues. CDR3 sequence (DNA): TGCGCCAGCAGCCAAGAATATCTAGCGGGAATCTACAATGAGCAGTTCTTC. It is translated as CASSQEYLAGIYNEQFF.

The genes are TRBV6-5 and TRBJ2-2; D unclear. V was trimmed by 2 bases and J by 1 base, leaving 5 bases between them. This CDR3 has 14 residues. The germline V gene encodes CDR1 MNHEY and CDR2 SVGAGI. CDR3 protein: CASSYMWNTGELFF. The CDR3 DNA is TGTGCCAGCAGTTACATGTGGAACACCGGGGAGCTGTTTTTT.

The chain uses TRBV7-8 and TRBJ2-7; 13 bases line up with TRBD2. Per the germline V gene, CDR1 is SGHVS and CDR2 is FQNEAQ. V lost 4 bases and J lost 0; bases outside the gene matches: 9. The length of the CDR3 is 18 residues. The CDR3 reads CASSSGLAGDPSSYEQYF. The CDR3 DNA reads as TGTGCCAGCAGCTCAGGACTAGCGGGAGACCCCTCCTCCTACGAGCAGTACTTC.

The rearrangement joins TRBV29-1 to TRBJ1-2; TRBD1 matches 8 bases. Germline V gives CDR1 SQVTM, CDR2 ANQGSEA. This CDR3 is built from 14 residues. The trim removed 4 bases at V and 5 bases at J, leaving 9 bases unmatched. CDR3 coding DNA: TGCAGCGTTGTAGGCCTGGACAGGGATTATGGCTACACCTTC. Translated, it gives CSVVGLDRDYGYTF.

The CDR3 DNA reads TGTGCCAGCAGCATAGGGAAGGGAGGAGGCACTGAAGCTTTCTTT. Translation gives CASSIGKGGGTEAFF. The chain employs TRBV4-2 and TRBJ1-1; D unclear. The V end was cut by 5 bases, the J end by 4 bases, with 17 bases between. Per germline, CDR1 LGHNA and CDR2 YNFKEQ. The CDR3 length is 15 residues.

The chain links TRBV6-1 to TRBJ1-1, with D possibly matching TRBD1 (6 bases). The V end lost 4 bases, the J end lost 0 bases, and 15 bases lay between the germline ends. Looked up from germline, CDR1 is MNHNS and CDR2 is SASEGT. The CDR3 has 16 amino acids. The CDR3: CASSARDTAMNTEAFF. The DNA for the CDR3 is TGTGCCAGCAGTGCCCGGGACACGGCCATGAACACTGAAGCTTTCTTT.

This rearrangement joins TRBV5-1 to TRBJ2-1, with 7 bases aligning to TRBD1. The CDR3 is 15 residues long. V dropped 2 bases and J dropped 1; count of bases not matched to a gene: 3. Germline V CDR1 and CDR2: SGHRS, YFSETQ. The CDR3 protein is CASSFDRDSYNEQFF. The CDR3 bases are TGCGCCAGCAGCTTCGACAGGGATTCCTACAATGAGCAGTTCTTC.

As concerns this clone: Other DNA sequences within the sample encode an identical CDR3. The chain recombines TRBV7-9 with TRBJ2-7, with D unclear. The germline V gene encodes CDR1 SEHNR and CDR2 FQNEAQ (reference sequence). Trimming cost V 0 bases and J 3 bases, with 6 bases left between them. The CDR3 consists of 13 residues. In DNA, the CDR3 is TGTGCCAGCAGCTTAGCGAACAGCTACGAGCAGTACTTC. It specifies CASSLANSYEQYF.

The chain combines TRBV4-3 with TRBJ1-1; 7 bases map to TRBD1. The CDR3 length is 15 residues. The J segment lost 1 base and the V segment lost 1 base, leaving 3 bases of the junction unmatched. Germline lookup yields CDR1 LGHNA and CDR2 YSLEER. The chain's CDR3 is CASSQVTGPNTEAFF. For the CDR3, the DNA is TGCGCCAGCAGCCAAGTGACAGGGCCGAACACTGAAGCTTTCTTT.

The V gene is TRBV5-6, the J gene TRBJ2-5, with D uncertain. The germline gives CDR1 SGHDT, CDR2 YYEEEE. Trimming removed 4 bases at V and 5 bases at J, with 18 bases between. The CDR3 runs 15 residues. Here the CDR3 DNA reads TGTGCCAGCAGCGGAACTGAGGCCGTCTGGGAGACCCAGTACTTC. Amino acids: CASSGTEAVWETQYF.

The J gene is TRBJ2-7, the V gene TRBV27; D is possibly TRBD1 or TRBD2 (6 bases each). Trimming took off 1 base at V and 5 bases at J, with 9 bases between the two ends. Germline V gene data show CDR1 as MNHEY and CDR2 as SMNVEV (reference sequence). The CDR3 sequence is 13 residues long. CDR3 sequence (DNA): TGTGCCAGCAGTTTATTGGGGGGCCACGAGCAGTACTTC. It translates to CASSLLGGHEQYF.

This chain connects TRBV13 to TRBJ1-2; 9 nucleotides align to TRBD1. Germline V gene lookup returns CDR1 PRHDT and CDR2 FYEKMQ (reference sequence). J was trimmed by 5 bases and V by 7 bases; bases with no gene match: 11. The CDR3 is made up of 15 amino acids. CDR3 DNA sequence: TGTGCCAGCACGATCGGACAGGGGATACTATATGGCTACACCTTC. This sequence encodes CASTIGQGILYGYTF.

The CDR3 sequence is CASSNHDGGSGEKLFF. DNA for the CDR3: TGTGCCAGCAGCAACCACGACGGGGGGAGCGGGGAAAAACTGTTTTTT. V is TRBV5-4 and J is TRBJ1-4, with D tentatively TRBD1 (5 bases). CDR1 is SGHNT and CDR2 is YYREEE in the germline V gene (reference sequence). The CDR3 is 16 residues long. V lost 4 bases and J 8 bases, leaving 21 bases between the germline ends.

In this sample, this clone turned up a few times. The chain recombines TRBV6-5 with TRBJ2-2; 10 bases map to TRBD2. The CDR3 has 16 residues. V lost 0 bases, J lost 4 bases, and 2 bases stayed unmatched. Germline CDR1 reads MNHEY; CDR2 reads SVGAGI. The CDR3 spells CASSYSASGSTGELFF. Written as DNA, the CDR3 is TGTGCCAGCAGTTACTCGGCTAGCGGGAGCACCGGGGAGCTGTTTTTT.

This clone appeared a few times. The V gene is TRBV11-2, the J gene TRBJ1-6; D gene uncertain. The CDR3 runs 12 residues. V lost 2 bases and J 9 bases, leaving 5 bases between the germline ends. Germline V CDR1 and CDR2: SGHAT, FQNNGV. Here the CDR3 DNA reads TGTGCCAGCAGCTTAATGGGTTCACCCCTCCACTTT. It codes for CASSLMGSPLHF.